What follows are 8 T cell receptor beta chains derived from one specimen sequenced in a study of Graves' ophthalmopathy and Graves' hyperthyroidism. TCR beta CDR3 regions were amplified from RNA transcripts. First-round RT-PCR relied on HTBI primers, and a second-round multiplex PCR came next. TCRdb re-called the multiplex PCR reads through MiXCR, storing one row per CDR3 protein. The sample holds 240,000 or so distinct CDR3 sequences, roughly 50% seen once. Sequencing used peripheral blood. The receptors come from an adult man with Graves' ophthalmopathy.

The V and J genes are TRBV7-3 and TRBJ2-2, with D perhaps matching TRBD2 (5 bases). The CDR3 covers 16 residues. The germline V gene has CDR1 SGHTA and CDR2 FQGTGA. Trimming took 4 bases from V and 4 from J, leaving 16 bases between them. CDR3 in amino acids: CASSYYASTGTGELFF. DNA of the CDR3: TGTGCCAGCAGCTACTACGCTAGCACGGGCACCGGGGAGCTGTTTTTT.

The CDR3 coding sequence is TGTGCCAGCAGTATACAGGGGTGGGAAAAACTGTTTTTT. This translates into CASSIQGWEKLFF. V is TRBV6-5 and J is TRBJ1-4; TRBD1 matches at 7 bases. Looked up from germline, CDR1 is MNHEY and CDR2 is SVGAGI. The junction had 5 bases not matched to a gene; V was cut back by 5 bases and J by 8 bases. The CDR3 is 13 amino acids.

In its sample, this clonotype was seen many times. This chain links TRBV7-6 with TRBJ1-5; TRBD1 might be the D (6 bases). Germline assignment: CDR1 SGHVS and CDR2 FNYEAQ. Trimming took 2 bases from V and 3 from J, leaving 11 bases between them. This CDR3 has 15 amino acids. The CDR3 sequence: CASSLSTGINQPQHF. Here the CDR3 DNA reads TGTGCCAGCAGCTTATCGACAGGAATCAATCAGCCCCAGCATTTT.

In the case of this clonotype: This CDR3 is missing its conserved last phenylalanine or tryptophan, likely due to a read error. The chain employs TRBV6-2 or TRBV6-3 and TRBJ2-7, with D maybe TRBD2 (7 bases). This CDR3 is 17 amino acids long. CDR1 and CDR2 (germline): MNHEY, SVGEGT. With 0 bases removed from V and 5 bases from J, the gap between germline ends came to 20 bases. CDR3: CASSYSTGGGRRNEQYL. CDR3 nucleotide sequence: TGTGCCAGCAGTTACTCGACAGGCGGGGGACGTCGAAACGAGCAGTACCTC.

The V and J genes are TRBV7-9 and TRBJ1-1; D might be TRBD1 (5 bases). CDR1 and CDR2 (germline): SEHNR, FQNEAQ (reference sequence). The CDR3 is 11 residues long. V lost 5 bases to trimming and J lost 10 bases, with 11 bases between them. The DNA of the CDR3 is TGTGCCAGCAGCCCCCTCGGGGGAGCTTTCTTT. As protein: CASSPLGGAFF.

The chain combines TRBV7-3 with TRBJ2-5, with D perhaps TRBD2 (6 bases). V dropped 5 bases and J dropped 5 bases, with 21 bases sitting between them. CDR3 length equals 16 residues. CDR1 is SGHTA and CDR2 is FQGTGA in the germline V gene. The CDR3 DNA follows: TGTGCCAGCAGCCCCCAAGCGGGTTCGGGCGTGGAGACCCAGTACTTC. It is translated as CASSPQAGSGVETQYF.

The chain couples TRBV30 to TRBJ2-7, with 10 bases matching TRBD1. The V segment lost 3 bases and the J segment 2 bases; nucleotides outside the gene matches: 4. Germline CDR1 GTSNPN, CDR2 SVGIG (reference sequence). CDR3 length: 14 amino acids. CDR3 nucleotide sequence: TGTGCCTGGAGCGCGGACAGGGGGACCTACGAGCAGTACTTC. As protein: CAWSADRGTYEQYF.

V usage is TRBV29-1 and J usage is TRBJ1-1, with D perhaps matching TRBD1 (5 bases). Trimming cost V 6 bases and J 1 base, with 12 bases left between them. The germline gives CDR1 SQVTM, CDR2 ANQGSEA. The CDR3 contains 13 residues. CDR3 in DNA: TGCAGCGTCTCACGGGGCACGAACACTGAAGCTTTCTTT. This codes for CSVSRGTNTEAFF. The full variable domain, completed using reference TRBV29-1 and TRBJ1-1, is SAVISQKPSRDICQRGTSLTIQCQVDSQVTMMFWYRQQPGQSLTLIATANQGSEATYESGFVIDKFPISRPNLTFSTLTVSNMSPEDSSIYLCSVSRGTNTEAFFGQGTRLTVV.